Shown below are 28 T cell receptor beta chains from a single sample sequenced in a study of cytomegalovirus exposure and HLA in healthy donors. The method was immunoSEQ multiplex PCR; TCRdb's version includes in-frame clones alone and lacks a portion of them. The sample includes some 140,000 clones, roughly 86% seen only once; the top ten take 2% to 2.5%. Material for sequencing was PBMCs. Receptors were obtained from a human donor in good health.

This sequence joins TRBV14 and TRBJ1-1, with TRBD1 identical over 8 bases. V lost 1 base and J lost 9; bases outside the gene matches: 7. The CDR3 loop spans 14 amino acids. Germline V gives CDR1 SGHDN, CDR2 FVKESK. CDR3 sequence: CASSQAGGAWKAFF. The CDR3 bases are TGTGCCAGCAGCCAAGCAGGGGGCGCATGGAAAGCTTTCTTT.

The rearrangement uses TRBV30 and TRBJ1-2; D is uncertain. This CDR3 is built from 14 residues. V gave up 4 bases and J gave up 2 bases, with 14 bases separating them. Germline lookup yields CDR1 GTSNPN and CDR2 SVGIG (reference sequence). In DNA form, the CDR3 reads TGTGCCTGGACTGACACCCTTTTCAACTATGGCTACACCTTC. Its translation is CAWTDTLFNYGYTF.

The genes are TRBV28 and TRBJ2-1; D is ambiguous. V was cut by 4 bases and J by 3 bases, with 10 bases left in between. The CDR3 extends over 14 amino acids. The V gene's germline CDR1 is MDHEN and CDR2 SYDVKM. For the CDR3, the DNA is TGTGCCAGCAGTTATTCCGACAACTACAATGAGCAGTTCTTC. Its protein is CASSYSDNYNEQFF. Based on the CDR3 plus reference TRBV28 and TRBJ2-1, the full variable domain is DVKVTQSSRYLVKRTGEKVFLECVQDMDHENMFWYRQDPGLGLRLIYFSYDVKMKEKGDIPEGYSVSREKKERFSLILESASTNQTSMYLCASSYSDNYNEQFFGPGTRLTVL.

This chain uses TRBV13 with TRBJ2-3; D gene ambiguous. The CDR3 has 11 amino acids. Germline V gene data show CDR1 as PRHDT and CDR2 as FYEKMQ (reference sequence). With 5 bases removed from V and 5 bases from J, the gap between germline ends came to 5 bases. For the CDR3, the DNA is TGTGCCAGCAGCGCGAGAGATACGCAGTATTTT. Its translation is CASSARDTQYF.

Only one count was recorded for this clone. V is TRBV27 and J is TRBJ1-5, with D possibly being TRBD1 (5 bases). Trimming removed 3 bases at V and 15 bases at J, with 15 bases between. The CDR3 consists of 12 residues. CDR1 is MNHEY, CDR2 SMNVEV, per germline (reference sequence). CDR3 residues: CASSFLLGDMHF. DNA for the CDR3: TGTGCCAGCAGTTTTTTATTAGGGGATATGCATTTT.

The V call is TRBV15, the J call TRBJ2-7; D might be TRBD1 (6 bases). The CDR3 runs to 14 residues. The germline V gene encodes CDR1 LNHNV and CDR2 YYDKDF (reference sequence). Deletions cut 2 bases from V and 5 bases from J, with 13 bases between. For the CDR3, the DNA is TGTGCCACCAGCAGAAACAGGGTAGAAGACGAGCAGTACTTC. It codes for CATSRNRVEDEQYF.

V and J are TRBV2 and TRBJ2-1, with D possibly matching TRBD2 (5 bases). Germline CDR1 SNHLY, CDR2 FYNNEI. The V end was cut by 7 bases, the J end by 7 bases, with 8 bases between. CDR3 length: 11 residues. The CDR3 coding sequence is TGTGCCAGCACTAGCTTGAATGAGCAGTTCTTC. The encoded protein is CASTSLNEQFF.

CDR3 residues: CASSEGLYNEQFF. DNA for the CDR3: TGTGCCAGCAGTGAAGGTCTGTACAATGAGCAGTTCTTC. This rearrangement joins TRBV2 to TRBJ2-1, with D unclear. The CDR3 totals 13 residues. Trimming took off 1 base at V and 4 bases at J, with 5 bases between the two ends. Germline assignment: CDR1 SNHLY and CDR2 FYNNEI.

The J gene is TRBJ1-4, the V gene TRBV7-6; D not resolved. The CDR3 is 13 residues long. Germline values: CDR1 SGHVS, CDR2 FNYEAQ. V lost 4 bases, J lost 7 bases, and 10 bases lay in between. The CDR3 DNA is TGTGCCAGCAGCTCCCGGGTTGGTGAAAAACTGTTTTTT. Protein sequence: CASSSRVGEKLFF.

The rearrangement joins TRBV30 to TRBJ2-1; 7 bases fit TRBD2. V gave up 1 base and J gave up 5 bases; unmatched junction bases: 8. Germline CDR1 is GTSNPN and CDR2 is SVGIG (reference sequence). The CDR3 has 15 residues. CDR3 in DNA: TGTGCCTGGAGTGGGCGGGAGTGGGGCCACAATGAGCAGTTCTTC. It translates to CAWSGREWGHNEQFF. The full variable domain, its missing parts supplied by reference TRBV30 and TRBJ2-1, is SQTIHQWPATLVQPVGSPLSLECTVEGTSNPNLYWYRQAAGRGLQLLFYSVGIGQISSEVPQNLSASRPQDRQFILSSKKLLLSDSGFYLCAWSGREWGHNEQFFGPGTRLTVL.

This chain connects TRBV14 to TRBJ2-7; perhaps TRBD1 as D (5 bases). Per the germline V gene, CDR1 is SGHDN and CDR2 is FVKESK. This CDR3 has 14 residues. V was cut by 4 bases and J by 4 bases, with 14 bases left in between. CDR3 sequence reads: CASSRSLGAYEQYF. In nucleotides, the CDR3 is TGTGCCAGCAGCCGAAGCCTAGGGGCTTACGAGCAGTACTTC.

About this clone: At one boundary the junction diverges from the germline segment, which might be a read error. This rearrangement joins TRBV7-8 to TRBJ2-1, with D maybe TRBD2 (6 bases). The CDR3 covers 14 residues. The germline V gene has CDR1 SGHVS and CDR2 FQNEAQ. CDR3 DNA: TGTGCCAGCACCTTACTAGGGGCTAGCGATGAGCAGTTCTTC. It is translated as CASTLLGASDEQFF.

This clone was counted a single time. The chain recombines TRBV19 with TRBJ2-7, with 10 bases lining up with TRBD1. Unmatched junction bases numbered 7, after V lost 5 bases and J lost 6 bases. This CDR3 contains 14 residues. Germline V gives CDR1 LNHDA, CDR2 SQIVND (reference sequence). The CDR3 bases are TGTGCCAGTAGTGGGGGGACAGGGGTTGTCGAGCAGTACTTC. This translates into CASSGGTGVVEQYF.

This clone was counted a single time. The DNA for the CDR3 is TGTGCCTGGAACCTACTAGCCGGTGGCACAGATACGCAGTATTTT. Translated: CAWNLLAGGTDTQYF. V and J are TRBV30 and TRBJ2-3, with D possibly matching TRBD2 (6 bases). The ends were cut back, 4 bases at V and 1 base at J, with 15 bases in the middle. This CDR3 has 15 amino acids. CDR1 GTSNPN and CDR2 SVGIG come from the germline V gene (reference sequence).

This clone was counted a few times. The rearrangement joins TRBV5-4 to TRBJ2-7; D gene ambiguous. Trimming removed 0 bases from V and 3 bases from J, with 10 bases in between. Germline CDR1 SGHNT, CDR2 YYREEE (reference sequence). CDR3 size: 14 residues. As DNA, the CDR3 is TGTGCCAGCAGCTTGGCCGTCTATGGCTACGAGCAGTACTTC. It yields the protein CASSLAVYGYEQYF.

CDR3 bases: TGTGCCAGCACCTTAACAGGGGCGAGGAACACCGGGGAGCTGTTTTTT. It yields the protein CASTLTGARNTGELFF. The chain combines TRBV4-2 with TRBJ2-2; 7 bases map to TRBD1. Unmatched junction bases numbered 9, after V lost 7 bases and J lost 1 base. Germline CDR1 is LGHNA and CDR2 is YNFKEQ. This CDR3 spans 16 amino acids.

The genes are TRBV5-1 and TRBJ2-7; 7 nucleotides agree with TRBD2. V dropped 4 bases and J dropped 2; count of bases not matched to a gene: 9. The V gene's germline CDR1 is SGHRS and CDR2 YFSETQ. The CDR3 is 15 amino acids. The CDR3 protein is CASSDGASGPYEQYF. CDR3 DNA: TGCGCCAGCAGCGACGGGGCTAGCGGACCCTACGAGCAGTACTTC.

V and J are TRBV5-4 and TRBJ1-1, with D maybe TRBD1 (5 bases). The CDR3 loop spans 13 amino acids. The germline V gene has CDR1 SGHNT and CDR2 YYREEE (reference sequence). Between the trimmed V and J ends, which lost 3 bases and 0 bases, there was a span of 6 bases. The CDR3 is CASSSRVNTEAFF. In DNA, the CDR3 is TGTGCCAGCAGCTCCAGGGTGAACACTGAAGCTTTCTTT.

This chain connects TRBV6-1 to TRBJ2-5; 11 bases are shared with TRBD2. The CDR3 is made up of 19 amino acids. V dropped 4 bases and J dropped 4; count of bases not matched to a gene: 17. In germline, CDR1 is MNHNS, CDR2 SASEGT. The CDR3 region is CASSVTSGGLRMSVETQYF. DNA of the CDR3: TGTGCCAGCAGTGTCACTAGCGGGGGCCTAAGGATGAGTGTAGAGACCCAGTACTTC.

The rearrangement links TRBV11-2 to TRBJ2-7, with 9 bases identical to TRBD1. The junction had 7 bases not matched to a gene; V was cut back by 1 base and J by 3 bases. Germline loops: CDR1 SGHAT, CDR2 FQNNGV. The CDR3 runs 16 residues. This chain's CDR3 is CASSLAAGTGNYEQYF. The CDR3, as DNA: TGTGCCAGCAGCTTAGCGGCCGGGACAGGGAACTACGAGCAGTACTTC.

The chain has TRBV6-1 and TRBJ2-1; the match to TRBD2 covers 13 bases. The germline V gene has CDR1 MNHNS and CDR2 SASEGT. This CDR3 is 16 amino acids long. The ends lost 3 bases at V and 7 bases at J; junction bases unmatched: 6. The CDR3 here is CASSDRGLAGANEQFF. The CDR3 DNA is TGTGCCAGCAGTGATCGCGGACTAGCGGGAGCTAATGAGCAGTTCTTC.

The V call is TRBV5-1, the J call TRBJ2-1; 7 bases align to TRBD2. This CDR3 is built from 16 residues. The V gene's germline CDR1 is SGHRS and CDR2 YFSETQ. Trimming removed 2 bases from V and 1 base from J; junction bases left unmatched: 6. The CDR3 protein is CASSFSTGLSYNEQFF. In nucleotides, the CDR3 is TGCGCCAGCAGCTTTAGTACGGGACTATCCTACAATGAGCAGTTCTTC.

CDR3 region: CSVYRGLGYTF. CDR3 in DNA: TGCAGCGTTTACAGGGGTTTAGGCTACACCTTC. The V gene is TRBV29-1, the J gene TRBJ1-2; 7 bases agree with TRBD1. The CDR3 is 11 amino acids. The germline gives CDR1 SQVTM, CDR2 ANQGSEA. Unmatched junction bases numbered 5, after V lost 5 bases and J lost 8 bases. Filled out from reference TRBV29-1 and TRBJ1-2, the complete variable domain reads SAVISQKPSRDICQRGTSLTIQCQVDSQVTMMFWYRQQPGQSLTLIATANQGSEATYESGFVIDKFPISRPNLTFSTLTVSNMSPEDSSIYLCSVYRGLGYTFGSGTRLTVV.

This chain connects TRBV7-9 to TRBJ2-7; 13 nucleotides agree with TRBD2. Germline CDR1 reads SEHNR; CDR2 reads FQNEAQ (reference sequence). CDR3 length equals 16 residues. J was trimmed by 6 bases and V by 4 bases; bases with no gene match: 9. This CDR3 reads CASSSWTSGSGAEQYF. For the CDR3, the DNA is TGTGCCAGCAGCTCATGGACTAGCGGGAGCGGGGCCGAGCAGTACTTC.

This clone has only one observation. This chain uses TRBV2 with TRBJ1-4; no clear D. V shed 5 bases and J shed 2 bases, with 12 bases lying between them. Germline V CDR1 and CDR2: SNHLY, FYNNEI. CDR3 length equals 15 residues. This CDR3 is CASSFGGLTNEKLFF. The CDR3 DNA reads TGTGCCAGCAGTTTCGGAGGGTTGACTAATGAAAAACTGTTTTTT.

This clone came up once. This chain connects TRBV6-5 to TRBJ1-1; no clear D. This CDR3 spans 12 amino acids. Germline V lookup: CDR1 MNHEY, CDR2 SVGAGI. With 6 bases removed from V and 2 bases from J, the gap between germline ends came to 7 bases. CDR3 coding DNA: TGTGCCAGCAGCCGTTATAACACTGAAGCTTTCTTT. Translated: CASSRYNTEAFF.

This chain uses TRBV7-9 with TRBJ2-5; 13 positions agree with TRBD2. Looked up from germline, CDR1 is SEHNR and CDR2 is FQNEAQ (reference sequence). The CDR3 spans 16 residues. J lost 4 bases, V lost 5 bases, and 7 bases had no gene match. CDR3 residues: CASSGLAGVRAETQYF. In DNA form, the CDR3 reads TGTGCCAGCAGCGGACTAGCGGGGGTTCGGGCAGAGACCCAGTACTTC.

The V call is TRBV15, the J call TRBJ2-5; D ambiguous. Per the germline V gene, CDR1 is LNHNV and CDR2 is YYDKDF (reference sequence). The CDR3 covers 16 residues. Trimming took 6 bases from V and 0 from J, leaving 17 bases between them. Here the CDR3 reads CATSPSGGLYQETQYF. CDR3 sequence (DNA): TGTGCCACCAGTCCCTCTGGCGGTCTGTACCAAGAGACCCAGTACTTC.